Below, 10 T cell receptor beta chains from the same sample are listed, as sequenced in a study of identical twins. Via MiXCR, TCRdb re-called the 5' RACE reads, giving one row per CDR3 protein. This table has about 100,000 distinct CDR3 sequences, about 5.6% appearing once. Material: memory T cells sorted from blood. The receptors derive from a woman aged 50 to 65 in good health.

This clonotype came up many times. This chain links TRBV12-5 with TRBJ2-5; 9 positions agree with TRBD2. The CDR3 consists of 15 residues. CDR1 is LGHNT, CDR2 FRNRAP, per germline. The junction had 8 bases not matched to a gene; V was cut back by 5 bases and J by 4 bases. The CDR3 protein is CASGLGTSSGETQYF. CDR3 DNA: TGTGCTAGTGGTCTAGGGACTAGCTCAGGAGAGACCCAGTACTTC.

Only a few counts were recorded for this clonotype. CDR3 in amino acids: CASSLRRTQMNTEAFF. The CDR3 DNA is TGTGCCAGCAGTCTTAGACGGACCCAAATGAACACTGAAGCTTTCTTT. V usage is TRBV27 and J usage is TRBJ1-1; D is unclear. The CDR3 has 16 residues. Germline V gene sequence: CDR1 MNHEY, CDR2 SMNVEV (reference sequence). Trimming removed 5 bases from V and 0 bases from J, with 16 bases in between.

This clonotype was counted ten times or more. This sequence joins TRBV20-1 and TRBJ2-3; D is unresolved. Per the germline V gene, CDR1 is DFQATT and CDR2 is SNEGSKA (reference sequence). The CDR3 is 10 amino acids. The V gene lost 3 bases and the J gene lost 6 bases, with 4 bases spanning the gap. CDR3 amino acids: CSARVDTQYF. In DNA, the CDR3 is TGCAGTGCTAGGGTCGATACGCAGTATTTT.

Comment on this clonotype: No conserved phenylalanine or tryptophan is present at the end of the CDR3, so a read error is the likely explanation. The rearrangement uses TRBV30 and TRBJ1-2, with TRBD1 as a possible D gene (5 bases). The CDR3 is made up of 12 amino acids. Germline loops: CDR1 GTSNPN, CDR2 SVGIG (reference sequence). V lost 5 bases and J 2 bases, leaving 9 bases between the germline ends. The chain's CDR3 is CAWLTDNYGYTC. The CDR3, as DNA: TGTGCCTGGTTGACAGACAACTATGGCTACACCTGC.

The chain links TRBV7-9 to TRBJ2-1; TRBD1 aligns across 7 bases. The CDR3 loop spans 15 amino acids. J was trimmed by 7 bases and V by 4 bases; bases with no gene match: 10. Germline V gives CDR1 SEHNR, CDR2 FQNEAQ (reference sequence). The CDR3 DNA is TGTGCCAGCAGCTCACTACAGGGGATGGATAATGAGCAGTTCTTC. As protein: CASSSLQGMDNEQFF.

This clonotype was picked up many times. This sequence joins TRBV29-1 and TRBJ2-7; possibly TRBD1 for D (6 bases). There are 13 residues in the CDR3. Trimming stripped 1 base from V and 5 bases from J, with 12 bases between. In germline, CDR1 is SQVTM, CDR2 ANQGSEA. The CDR3 is CSVEARGTDEQYF. The CDR3 DNA follows: TGCAGCGTTGAAGCCAGGGGAACGGACGAGCAGTACTTC.

This clonotype has a count of ten or more. CDR3 residues: CATSDLNNEQFF. CDR3 DNA sequence: TGTGCCACCAGTGATTTAAACAATGAGCAGTTCTTC. J is TRBJ2-1 and V is TRBV24-1; D is undetermined. Germline-derived CDR1 and CDR2 are KGHDR and SFDVKD. Between the trimmed V and J ends, which lost 1 base and 5 bases, there was a span of 2 bases. The CDR3 spans 12 residues.

This clonotype was seen ten or more times. This chain joins TRBV12-3 or TRBV12-4 and TRBJ1-4; D is ambiguous. Trimming removed 3 bases at V and 5 bases at J, with 10 bases between. The CDR3 spans 14 residues. CDR3 residues: CASSFHGRNEKLFF. The CDR3 DNA reads as TGTGCCAGCAGTTTTCATGGGAGGAATGAAAAACTGTTTTTT.

This clonotype appeared many times. The chain links TRBV7-2 to TRBJ2-2; TRBD1 aligns across 8 bases. CDR3 length equals 14 residues. Germline trimming cut 5 bases from V and 6 bases from J; bases unmatched to any gene: 5. The germline gives CDR1 SGHTA, CDR2 FQGNSA. CDR3 nucleotides: TGTGCCAGCAGCGGACAGGGCAAGGCCGGGGAGCTGTTTTTT. Its protein product is CASSGQGKAGELFF.

This clonotype was detected many times. The chain recombines TRBV10-2 with TRBJ2-1; TRBD2 agrees at 7 bases. Germline CDR1 WSHSY, CDR2 SAAADI. After removal of 8 bases from V and 13 bases from J, the junction contained 14 bases not matched to a gene. The CDR3 totals 13 residues. CDR3 amino acids: CASGRAEPPGQFF. The DNA for the CDR3 is TGCGCCAGCGGGAGGGCCGAGCCCCCGGGCCAGTTCTTC.